This TCR beta chain came from a study of brain T cells in children with intractable seizures. General study points: Patients' HCMV serostatus was unknown; virus specificity rests on CDR3 similarity alone.

Time point reported: blood from clinic visit 5 months post-surgery; TSC patient then seizure free. Before surgery, patients took at least one anti-epileptic drug. The CDR3 is made up of 16 amino acids. Germline CDR1 is LNHDA and CDR2 is SQIVND (reference sequence). With 5 bases clipped from V and 0 bases from J, the junction kept 7 bases outside the gene matches. Sequencing was performed with immunoSEQ multiplex PCR; in TCRdb, only in-frame clones are kept and a portion is missing. Among 300,000 to 400,000 clones listed, over 85% were seen once. Note on this clone: Its antigen is not identified.

The rearrangement joins TRBV19 to TRBJ2-7; 10 nucleotides match TRBD2. The material sequenced was peripheral blood, taken more than 4 months after surgery. The sequence derives from a boy in the first two years of life with tuberous sclerosis and intractable seizures. CDR3: CASSHSLAGASYEQYF. The CDR3 region has the DNA TGTGCCAGTAGTCACAGTCTAGCGGGGGCCTCCTACGAGCAGTACTTC.